The 25 T cell receptor beta chains below were found in one sample sequenced in a study of OX40 agonist ivuxolimab in advanced cancers. The protocol was immunoSEQ multiplex PCR, while the TCRdb copy is restricted to in-frame clones and leaves out a portion. The sample comprises about 20,000 clones, 70% to 90% of which are singletons, and approximately 53% rests with the top ten. The sample in question was CD4+ or CD8+ T cells sorted from blood, obtained in a trial of the OX40 agonist ivuxolimab. These receptors all come from an adult with an advanced solid tumor such as melanoma, head and neck, liver or kidney cancer.

The rearrangement links TRBV7-6 to TRBJ2-1; 7 bases fit TRBD2. There are 15 residues in the CDR3. Germline V gives CDR1 SGHVS, CDR2 FNYEAQ. V was pared by 4 bases and J by 3 bases, with 6 bases of the junction left unmatched. In DNA form, the CDR3 reads TGTGCCAGCAGCTGGCGCAGCGGGGACTACAATGAGCAGTTCTTC. It is translated as CASSWRSGDYNEQFF.

CDR3 sequence reads: CASRAFLTGVGEQYF. The CDR3 DNA follows: TGTGCCAGCAGGGCGTTCCTAACGGGAGTGGGAGAGCAGTACTTC. The chain has TRBV27 and TRBJ2-7; tentative D call: TRBD2 (6 bases). Trimming cost V 6 bases and J 7 bases, with 22 bases left between them. Germline V lookup: CDR1 MNHEY, CDR2 SMNVEV (reference sequence). CDR3 length: 15 residues.

This chain links TRBV23-1 with TRBJ2-6, with D perhaps TRBD2 (5 bases). TRBV23-1 is assigned to the ORF class and has an uncertain function. There are 13 residues in the CDR3. Trimming stripped 8 bases from V and 2 bases from J, with 7 bases between. CDR3 nucleotide sequence: TGCGCCAGCCGGAGGCCTGGGGCCAACGTCCTGACTTTC. This sequence encodes CASRRPGANVLTF.

This rearrangement joins TRBV18 to TRBJ1-5, with 9 nucleotides matching TRBD1. The CDR3 sequence is 16 residues long. Losses at the gene ends were 6 bases for V and 6 bases for J; bases not matched to a gene: 12. Germline V CDR1 and CDR2: KGHSH, LQKENI. The CDR3 sequence: CASSTGQGLWTQPQHF. The CDR3 nucleotides read TGTGCCAGCTCGACGGGACAGGGATTATGGACTCAGCCCCAGCATTTT.

The chain combines TRBV27 with TRBJ1-2; weak D call: TRBD1 (6 bases). Germline lookup yields CDR1 MNHEY and CDR2 SMNVEV (reference sequence). The germline V and J ends were trimmed by 2 bases and 5 bases, with 15 bases remaining between them. This CDR3 has 15 residues. CDR3 region: CASSLRGAGEYGYTF. Written as DNA, the CDR3 is TGTGCCAGCAGTTTACGTGGGGCAGGGGAATATGGCTACACCTTC.

This sequence joins TRBV7-9 and TRBJ1-1, with no clear D. CDR1 SEHNR and CDR2 FQNEAQ come from the germline V gene (reference sequence). Trimming took off 6 bases at V and 7 bases at J, with 15 bases between the two ends. The CDR3 has 13 residues. In nucleotides, the CDR3 is TGTGCCAGCAGTCCCCCCGAGGGTGGTGAAGCTTTCTTT. Amino acids: CASSPPEGGEAFF. Variable domain in full (rest from reference TRBV7-9 and TRBJ1-1): DTGVSQNPRHKITKRGQNVTFRCDPISEHNRLYWYRQTLGQGPEFLTYFQNEAQLEKSRLLSDRFSAERPKGSFSTLEIQRTEQGDSAMYLCASSPPEGGEAFFGQGTRLTVV.

The rearrangement uses TRBV7-3 and TRBJ2-1; D unresolved. V dropped 3 bases and J dropped 0 bases, with 6 bases sitting between them. The CDR3 spans 14 residues. Germline values: CDR1 SGHTA, CDR2 FQGTGA. CDR3 DNA sequence: TGTGCCAGCAGCTTTGTACTCTCCTACAATGAGCAGTTCTTC. This encodes CASSFVLSYNEQFF.

This clone was found once. J is TRBJ1-5 and V is TRBV6-5; D gene ambiguous. V dropped 4 bases and J dropped 3 bases, with 7 bases sitting between them. CDR3 size: 13 residues. CDR1 is MNHEY and CDR2 is SVGAGI in the germline V gene. The CDR3 sequence: CASSSGPNQPQHF. In nucleotides, the CDR3 is TGTGCCAGCAGTTCCGGACCCAATCAGCCCCAGCATTTT.

The chain has TRBV10-3 and TRBJ2-7, with 7 positions matching TRBD1. The CDR3 contains 12 residues. Germline V lookup: CDR1 ENHRY, CDR2 SYGVKD. J was trimmed by 2 bases and V by 6 bases; bases with no gene match: 1. CDR3 residues: CAIRTGTYEQYF. In DNA, the CDR3 is TGTGCCATCAGGACAGGGACCTACGAGCAGTACTTC.

The gene calls are TRBV7-2 and TRBJ2-7; 8 nucleotides align to TRBD1. Looked up from germline, CDR1 is SGHTA and CDR2 is FQGNSA. This CDR3 has 14 residues. J lost 2 bases, V lost 3 bases, and 3 bases had no gene match. The CDR3 bases are TGTGCCAGCAGCTTCGGACAGGGAACCTACGAGCAGTACTTC. It translates to CASSFGQGTYEQYF.

The rearrangement links TRBV6-5 to TRBJ1-2, with 8 bases aligning to TRBD1. Germline V gene sequence: CDR1 MNHEY, CDR2 SVGAGI. This CDR3 is 14 amino acids long. Germline trimming cut 8 bases from V and 2 bases from J; bases unmatched to any gene: 7. CDR3 loop: CASGPGQENYGYTF. The CDR3 DNA sequence: TGTGCCAGCGGTCCGGGACAGGAAAACTATGGCTACACCTTC.

The rearrangement links TRBV6-6 to TRBJ1-1; tentatively, D is TRBD1 (5 bases). V was pared by 2 bases and J by 4 bases, with 8 bases between. The CDR3 consists of 13 residues. CDR1 and CDR2 (germline): MNHNY, SVGAGI (reference sequence). CDR3 sequence (DNA): TGTGCCAGCAGTTACGCGGGGGGCACTGAAGCTTTCTTT. Translating it yields CASSYAGGTEAFF.

V usage is TRBV7-8 and J usage is TRBJ2-7; the match to TRBD1 covers 8 bases. Germline CDR1 is SGHVS and CDR2 is FQNEAQ. V trimming: 5 bases; J trimming: 5 bases; junction bases outside the gene matches: 5. This CDR3 comprises 13 residues. The CDR3 reads CASSLAGGDEQYF. The DNA for the CDR3 is TGTGCCAGCAGCCTCGCAGGGGGCGACGAGCAGTACTTC. Together with reference TRBV7-8 and TRBJ2-7, the CDR3 gives the full variable domain: GAGVSQSPRYKVAKRGQDVALRCDPISGHVSLFWYQQALGQGPEFLTYFQNEAQLDKSGLPSDRFFAERPEGSVSTLKIQRTQQEDSAVYLCASSLAGGDEQYFGPGTRLTVT.

This clone was counted a few times. The chain combines TRBV10-3 with TRBJ1-2; 8 nucleotides align to TRBD1. The CDR3 has 11 amino acids. The ends lost 10 bases at V and 14 bases at J; junction bases unmatched: 12. Germline assignment: CDR1 ENHRY and CDR2 SYGVKD. The CDR3 spells CASGTGRVITF. For the CDR3, the DNA is TGTGCCAGCGGGACAGGTCGAGTTATTACCTTC.

The J gene is TRBJ2-1, the V gene TRBV7-9; the D is unclear. The CDR3 is made up of 13 amino acids. Trimming took 4 bases from V and 2 from J, leaving 6 bases between them. Germline CDR1 SEHNR, CDR2 FQNEAQ (reference sequence). CDR3 nucleotide sequence: TGTGCCAGCAGCTCCACGACCTACAATGAGCAGTTCTTC. Encoded protein: CASSSTTYNEQFF.

V usage is TRBV9 and J usage is TRBJ2-5, with D unclear. V lost 0 bases and J 4 bases, leaving 13 bases between the germline ends. CDR3 length equals 15 residues. The V gene's germline CDR1 is SGDLS and CDR2 YYNGEE. CDR3 loop: CASSVGAAIRETQYF. The CDR3 DNA reads TGTGCCAGCAGCGTAGGTGCGGCAATCAGAGAGACCCAGTACTTC.

The rearrangement links TRBV19 to TRBJ1-1; the match to TRBD1 covers 9 bases. The junction had 4 bases not matched to a gene; V was cut back by 10 bases and J by 4 bases. The germline gives CDR1 LNHDA, CDR2 SQIVND (reference sequence). This CDR3 region has 12 residues. CDR3 protein: CATGTGTTEAFF. The CDR3 DNA reads as TGTGCCACCGGGACAGGGACCACTGAAGCTTTCTTT.

V gene TRBV5-1 combines with J gene TRBJ2-2; 10 bases line up with TRBD2. Per germline, CDR1 SGHRS and CDR2 YFSETQ. With V trimmed by 3 bases and J by 5 bases, 7 bases remained unmatched. This CDR3 is built from 16 residues. CDR3 sequence reads: CASSSDSGRFTGELFF. Written as DNA, the CDR3 is TGCGCCAGCAGCTCTGATAGCGGGAGGTTTACCGGGGAGCTGTTTTTT.

The chain combines TRBV9 with TRBJ2-6; D is undetermined. Germline CDR1 is SGDLS and CDR2 is YYNGEE. The V end was cut by 0 bases, the J end by 0 bases, with 10 bases between. CDR3 length: 17 amino acids. CDR3 in amino acids: CASSVVLHNSGANVLTF. The CDR3 region has the DNA TGTGCCAGCAGCGTAGTCCTTCACAACTCTGGGGCCAACGTCCTGACTTTC. Full variable domain (missing parts from reference TRBV9 and TRBJ2-6): DSGVTQTPKHLITATGQRVTLRCSPRSGDLSVYWYQQSLDQGLQFLIQYYNGEERAKGNILERFSAQQFPDLHSELNLSSLELGDSALYFCASSVVLHNSGANVLTFGAGSRLTVL.

The count of this clone is one. This chain connects TRBV4-1 to TRBJ2-2, with 8 bases matching TRBD2. Germline V gene data show CDR1 as MGHRA and CDR2 as YSYEKL. The CDR3 extends over 16 amino acids. V lost 3 bases to trimming and J lost 4 bases; unmatched junction nucleotides: 7. In nucleotides, the CDR3 is TGCGCCAGCAGCCAGGGGCGGGGGGCGGTCACCGGGGAGCTGTTTTTT. Protein: CASSQGRGAVTGELFF.

This rearrangement joins TRBV14 to TRBJ2-7, with TRBD1 matching 8 bases. Germline V CDR1 and CDR2: SGHDN, FVKESK. CDR3 length equals 16 residues. With V trimmed by 4 bases and J by 3 bases, 11 bases remained unmatched. CDR3 coding DNA: TGTGCCAGCAGCCCAAACCCCGGGACAGGATACTACGAGCAGTACTTC. It yields the protein CASSPNPGTGYYEQYF. Based on the CDR3 plus reference TRBV14 and TRBJ2-7, the full variable domain is EAGVTQFPSHSVIEKGQTVTLRCDPISGHDNLYWYRRVMGKEIKFLLHFVKESKQDESGMPNNRFLAERTGGTYSTLKVQPAELEDSGVYFCASSPNPGTGYYEQYFGPGTRLTVT.

The chain employs TRBV20-1 and TRBJ1-1; D is uncertain. This CDR3 is built from 11 residues. Germline V gene sequence: CDR1 DFQATT, CDR2 SNEGSKA (reference sequence). Trimming removed 6 bases from V and 0 bases from J, with 5 bases in between. The CDR3 protein is CSATMNTEAFF. The CDR3 coding sequence is TGCAGTGCCACAATGAACACTGAAGCTTTCTTT.

The chain links TRBV28 to TRBJ2-1; 12 bases map to TRBD2. CDR1 and CDR2 from the germline V gene are MDHEN and SYDVKM. The CDR3 length is 18 residues. V was pared by 6 bases and J by 2 bases, with 11 bases of the junction left unmatched. The CDR3 bases are TGTGCCAGCAGGAAAACTGGACTAGCGGGATCCCCCTACAATGAGCAGTTCTTC. Amino acid sequence: CASRKTGLAGSPYNEQFF. The full variable domain, with the rest looked up from reference TRBV28 and TRBJ2-1, is DVKVTQSSRYLVKRTGEKVFLECVQDMDHENMFWYRQDPGLGLRLIYFSYDVKMKEKGDIPEGYSVSREKKERFSLILESASTNQTSMYLCASRKTGLAGSPYNEQFFGPGTRLTVL.

A remark on this clone: One junction end does not reproduce the germline sequence, and a read error may be involved. The chain has TRBV30 and TRBJ1-3, with D possibly being TRBD1 (5 bases). The CDR3 contains 12 residues. Germline values: CDR1 GTSNPN, CDR2 SVGIG (reference sequence). The DNA of the CDR3 is TGTGCCTGGAGCGGGGACGGAAGCACCATATATTTT. It encodes CAWSGDGSTIYF.

V usage is TRBV19 and J usage is TRBJ2-7; 8 bases fit TRBD2. Trimming removed 11 bases from V and 4 bases from J; junction bases left unmatched: 10. Germline assignment: CDR1 LNHDA and CDR2 SQIVND (reference sequence). The CDR3 has 13 amino acids. The CDR3 bases are TGTGCCGACAGCCCCGGGGGGGGATACGAGCAGTACTTC. This sequence encodes CADSPGGGYEQYF.